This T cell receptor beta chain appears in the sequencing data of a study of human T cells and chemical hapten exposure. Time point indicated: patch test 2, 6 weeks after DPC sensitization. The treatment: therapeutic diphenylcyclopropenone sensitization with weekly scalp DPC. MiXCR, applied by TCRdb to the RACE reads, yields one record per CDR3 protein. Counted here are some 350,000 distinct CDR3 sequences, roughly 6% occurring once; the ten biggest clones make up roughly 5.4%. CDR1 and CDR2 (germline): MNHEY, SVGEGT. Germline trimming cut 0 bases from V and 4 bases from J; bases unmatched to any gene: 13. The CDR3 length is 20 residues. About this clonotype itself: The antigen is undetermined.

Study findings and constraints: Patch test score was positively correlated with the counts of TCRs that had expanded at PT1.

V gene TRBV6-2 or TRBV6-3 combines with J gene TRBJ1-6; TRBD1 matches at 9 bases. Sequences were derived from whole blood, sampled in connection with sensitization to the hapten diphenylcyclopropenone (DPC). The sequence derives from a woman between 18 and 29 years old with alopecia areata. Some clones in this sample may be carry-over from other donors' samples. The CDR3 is CASSYSWPGQGASYNSPLHF. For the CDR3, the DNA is TGTGCCAGCAGTTACTCCTGGCCGGGACAGGGAGCGTCTTATAATTCACCCCTCCACTTT.